The sequence of this TCR beta chain was determined in a study of beta chain features in type 1 diabetes. Study summary: Patients and healthy donors were similar in age, gender and cell yields.

On this clone: Its antigen is as yet unknown.

Findings of the study overall: The study found fewer insertions and more deletions at VDJ junctions in type 1 diabetes patients. Naive, central memory and Treg TCRB repertoires seemed to resemble each other more closely in patients than they did in healthy donors.

Expressed TCRB transcripts were sequenced after all isolated RNA was converted to cDNA. Using immunoSEQ multiplex PCR, the repertoire was profiled, and TCRdb retains in-frame clones only, with some absent. The top ten hold 0.053% of the sample, which has roughly 240,000 clones, more than 65% seen once. The V end lost 1 base, the J end lost 7 bases, and 13 bases lay between the germline ends. The CDR3 has 15 residues. Germline-derived CDR1 and CDR2 are SGHTA and FQGNSA. This receptor was identified in a man aged 30 to 45 in good health. The chain uses TRBV7-2 and TRBJ2-2; D gene ambiguous. The sample taken for sequencing was naive CD4+ T cells from blood. CDR3 coding DNA: TGTGCCAGCAGCTTAGGTGTAGGGTTCGGCGGGGAGCTGTTTTTT. As protein: CASSLGVGFGGELFF.